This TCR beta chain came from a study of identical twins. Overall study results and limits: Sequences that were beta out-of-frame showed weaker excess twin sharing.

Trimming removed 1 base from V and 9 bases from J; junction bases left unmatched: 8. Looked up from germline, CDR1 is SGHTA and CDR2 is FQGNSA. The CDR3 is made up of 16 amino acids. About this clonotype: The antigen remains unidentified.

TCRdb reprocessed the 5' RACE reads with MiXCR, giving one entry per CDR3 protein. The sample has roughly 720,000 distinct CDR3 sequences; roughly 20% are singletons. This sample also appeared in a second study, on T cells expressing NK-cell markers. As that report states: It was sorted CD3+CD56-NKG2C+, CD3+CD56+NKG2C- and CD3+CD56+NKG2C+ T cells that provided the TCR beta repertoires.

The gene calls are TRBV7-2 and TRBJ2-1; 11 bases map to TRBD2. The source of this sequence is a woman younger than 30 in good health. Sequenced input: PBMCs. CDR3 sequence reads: CASSLVLAGGPSEQFF. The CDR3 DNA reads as TGTGCCAGCAGCTTAGTTCTAGCGGGGGGACCCAGTGAGCAGTTCTTC.